This T cell receptor beta chain was observed in a study of blood T cell repertoires in COVID-19. About the study: COVID-19 samples collected from the United States, Italy and Spain covered acute and convalescent phases.

The V gene lost 7 bases and the J gene lost 5 bases, with 21 bases spanning the gap. Germline V gives CDR1 SQVTM, CDR2 ANQGSEA. The CDR3 runs 15 residues. This clone came up once. Here immunoSEQ multiplex PCR was the method, and the copy in TCRdb shows in-frame clones only, minus some. The sample yields fewer than 65,000 clones, approximately 90% seen once. This TCR derives from a man aged 55-75 years with acute or convalescent COVID-19. The material sequenced was peripheral blood. V is TRBV29-1 and J is TRBJ2-1; the D gene is possibly TRBD2 (6 bases). The CDR3 nucleotides read TGCAGCGCTCAACTGCGGGACCTCCCTCACAATGAGCAGTTCTTC. This encodes CSAQLRDLPHNEQFF.